Each of the 11 T cell receptor beta chains below was sequenced from the same sample in a study of T cell responses to AZD1222 COVID-19 vaccine. The method was immunoSEQ multiplex PCR; TCRdb's version includes in-frame clones alone and lacks a portion of them. This sample yields fewer than 130,000 clones, of which approximately 94% are seen a single time; about 3% belongs to the top ten. The sequencing used peripheral blood, collected 28 days after the second AZD1222 dose. These receptors all stem from an adult who received the AZD1222 COVID-19 vaccine.

The chain recombines TRBV6-5 with TRBJ1-2; D is unclear. Trimming shortened V by 7 bases and J by 1 base, and 10 bases separated the two germline ends. CDR1 and CDR2 (germline): MNHEY, SVGAGI. CDR3 length: 13 amino acids. In nucleotides, the CDR3 is TGTGCCAGCACTTATAATTTTAACTATGGCTACACCTTC. It translates to CASTYNFNYGYTF.

The rearrangement joins TRBV20-1 to TRBJ1-1; D perhaps matches TRBD1 (5 bases). The CDR3 length is 11 residues. Germline values: CDR1 DFQATT, CDR2 SNEGSKA (reference sequence). The CDR3: CSAGRPSAAFF. Written as DNA, the CDR3 is TGCAGCGCGGGACGTCCGTCAGCAGCTTTCTTT.

This clone is a singleton in its sample. The rearrangement joins TRBV27 to TRBJ1-2; D is possibly TRBD1 (5 bases). The CDR3 contains 12 residues. Germline CDR1 and CDR2: MNHEY and SMNVEV (reference sequence). V was trimmed by 3 bases and J by 5 bases, leaving 7 bases between them. The CDR3 nucleotides are TGTGCCAGCAGTTTTAAGGGGTATGGCTACACCTTC. Residues: CASSFKGYGYTF.

To note about this clone: Other DNA sequences from this sample encode an identical CDR3 as well. The chain has TRBV6-5 and TRBJ1-1; the D gene is possibly TRBD1 (6 bases). The CDR3 covers 13 residues. Trimming stripped 5 bases from V and 0 bases from J, with 7 bases between. The germline CDR1 and CDR2 sequences are MNHEY and SVGAGI. The DNA for the CDR3 is TGTGCCAGCAGTCAGGGGTTGAACACTGAAGCTTTCTTT. Amino acids: CASSQGLNTEAFF.

The chain links TRBV29-1 to TRBJ1-1, with TRBD1 as a possible D gene (5 bases). Trimming removed 3 bases at V and 4 bases at J, with 12 bases between. Germline values: CDR1 SQVTM, CDR2 ANQGSEA. CDR3 length: 13 amino acids. In DNA, the CDR3 is TGCAGCGTTGAGTGGAGGGGTGGCACTGAAGCTTTCTTT. Its protein product is CSVEWRGGTEAFF.

The rearrangement links TRBV4-2 to TRBJ2-7; 11 bases match TRBD2. The CDR3 totals 19 residues. V dropped 0 bases and J dropped 0; count of bases not matched to a gene: 10. Germline V gives CDR1 LGHNA, CDR2 YNFKEQ. The DNA of the CDR3 is TGTGCCAGCAGCCAAGAGTTGGGTAGCGGGAGGGCCATCTCCTACGAGCAGTACTTC. Protein: CASSQELGSGRAISYEQYF.

The chain joins TRBV29-1 to TRBJ1-1; TRBD1 is a possible D gene (5 bases). The ends were cut back, 7 bases at V and 5 bases at J, with 17 bases in the middle. Germline CDR1 SQVTM, CDR2 ANQGSEA. The CDR3 totals 13 residues. For the CDR3, the DNA is TGCAGCGCCGAGGGACCCTTAGGGACTGAAGCTTTCTTT. Residues: CSAEGPLGTEAFF. Full variable domain (rest looked up from reference TRBV29-1 and TRBJ1-1): SAVISQKPSRDICQRGTSLTIQCQVDSQVTMMFWYRQQPGQSLTLIATANQGSEATYESGFVIDKFPISRPNLTFSTLTVSNMSPEDSSIYLCSAEGPLGTEAFFGQGTRLTVV.

This chain connects TRBV2 to TRBJ1-5, with 7 bases that match TRBD1. This CDR3 has 15 residues. The ends lost 8 bases at V and 5 bases at J; junction bases unmatched: 12. Per germline, CDR1 SNHLY and CDR2 FYNNEI. Here the CDR3 reads CASRADRVGDQPQHF. Here the CDR3 DNA reads TGTGCCAGCCGGGCAGACAGGGTAGGGGATCAGCCCCAGCATTTT.

The V gene is TRBV6-7, the J gene TRBJ1-2, with a tentative D call TRBD1 (5 bases). TRBV6-7 is filed as an ORF, its function uncertain. The CDR3 length is 16 residues. Trimming stripped 0 bases from V and 3 bases from J, with 14 bases between. The CDR3 coding sequence is TGTGCCAGCAGTTACTCCAGGGCCCAATGTCACTATGGCTACACCTTC. It yields the protein CASSYSRAQCHYGYTF.

This clone is a singleton in its sample. This chain uses TRBV5-4 with TRBJ2-7; D uncertain. Germline CDR1 reads SGHNT; CDR2 reads YYREEE (reference sequence). V was shortened by 4 bases and J by 7 bases, with 12 bases between the two germline ends. The CDR3 is 12 amino acids. CDR3 region: CASSIRVDEQYF. The CDR3, as DNA: TGTGCCAGCAGCATCCGCGTGGATGAGCAGTACTTC.

This chain uses TRBV28 with TRBJ2-1; D is uncertain. The V gene's germline CDR1 is MDHEN and CDR2 SYDVKM. The CDR3 totals 12 residues. V was clipped by 7 bases and J by 5 bases, with 9 bases between them. The CDR3 sequence: CASTRWDNEQFF. In DNA form, the CDR3 reads TGTGCCAGCACCCGGTGGGACAATGAGCAGTTCTTC. The full variable domain, with the rest looked up from reference TRBV28 and TRBJ2-1, is DVKVTQSSRYLVKRTGEKVFLECVQDMDHENMFWYRQDPGLGLRLIYFSYDVKMKEKGDIPEGYSVSREKKERFSLILESASTNQTSMYLCASTRWDNEQFFGPGTRLTVL.